This T cell receptor beta chain comes out of a study of PD-1 blockade in classical Hodgkin lymphoma. Remarks on this clone: What it binds is not known.

All trial patients relapsed after autologous stem cell transplantation. Reported best responses ranged across complete response, partial response or progressive disease. Overall study findings and caveats: TCR diversity in CD4+, not CD8+, cells rose significantly by C4D1.

Assay used: immunoSEQ multiplex PCR; TCRdb lists only in-frame clones, some missing. The table lists about 11,000 clones, about 68% of them singletons. The CDR3 is 13 amino acids. V shed 5 bases and J shed 10 bases, with 17 bases lying between them. Germline CDR1 LNHDA, CDR2 SQIVND (reference sequence). Here the sequenced sample was peripheral blood mononuclear cells (PBMCs), taken at baseline. The sequence derives from a human donor with classical Hodgkin lymphoma. The chain combines TRBV19 with TRBJ1-1; D possibly corresponds to TRBD1 (5 bases). The CDR3 coding sequence is TGTGCCAGTAGTCCCCAAGGGGCCGGAGTAGCTTTCTTT. Protein sequence: CASSPQGAGVAFF.